This TCR beta chain was recovered during a study of CD8 T cells in Susac syndrome. Reverse transcription of roughly 0.45 to 1 ug RNA was carried out with random hexamers. TCRdb analysed the immunoSEQ multiplex PCR reads with MiXCR anew, one entry per CDR3 protein. The repertoire holds 180,000 or so distinct CDR3 sequences, with roughly 94% as singletons. V lost 5 bases to trimming and J lost 0 bases, with 10 bases between them. The CDR3 consists of 14 residues. The germline V gene has CDR1 KGHDR and CDR2 SFDVKD. The controls, all healthy donors, were matched for age and sex. The chain links TRBV24-1 to TRBJ2-7, with D uncertain. The receptor's source is a human donor in good health. The source material was CD4+ T cells from PBMCs. The CDR3 loop reads CATSGAGSSYEQYF. CDR3 coding DNA: TGTGCCACCAGTGGTGCAGGTAGCTCCTACGAGCAGTACTTC.